A selection of T cell receptor beta chains follows, all from one sample in a study of T cell repertoires in cytomegalovirus infection. TCRdb re-called the reads with MiXCR, one entry per CDR3 protein. The sample shows about half a million distinct CDR3 sequences, more than 30% of them seen only once. These receptors' antigens are unknown. The material sequenced was cultured PBMCs, taken from culture after CMV antigen stimulation. The receptor set was obtained from a human donor in good health (CMV status not recorded). Some clones in this sample may be carry-over from other donors' samples. The conserved cysteine and the conserved F or W are not part of the CDR3 here. Fields, in order: V gene, D gene, J gene, CDR3 protein. A D gene is named only where the DNA matches it firmly.

V: TRBV7-9
D: TRBD2
J: TRBJ2-1
CDR3: ASSLWTSYSYNEQF

V: TRBV14
D: TRBD1
J: TRBJ1-2
CDR3: ASSPYGQVDYGYT

V: TRBV7-2
D: TRBD2
J: TRBJ2-7
CDR3: ASSFSGTSGSSEQY

V: TRBV7-2
D: NA
J: TRBJ1-1
CDR3: ASSLALGSEAF

V: TRBV19
D: NA
J: TRBJ1-5
CDR3: ASSPSLGSQPQH

V: TRBV11-1
D: NA
J: TRBJ1-1
CDR3: ASSLAGQRNTEAF

V: TRBV7-2
D: TRBD1
J: TRBJ1-1
CDR3: ASSHSGTGNTEAF

V: TRBV29-1
D: TRBD2
J: TRBJ2-1
CDR3: SVKGGTSFNEQF

V: TRBV24-1
D: TRBD2
J: TRBJ2-5
CDR3: ATSGTAGGGETQY

V: TRBV4-1
D: NA
J: TRBJ1-6
CDR3: ASSQGPQYNSPLH

V: TRBV5-6
D: NA
J: TRBJ1-4
CDR3: ASSLITDGEKLF

V: TRBV7-2
D: NA
J: TRBJ2-4
CDR3: ASSLARRAKNIQY

V: TRBV4-3
D: NA
J: TRBJ2-1
CDR3: ASSPGRRSYNEQF

V: TRBV12-3/TRBV12-4
D: NA
J: TRBJ1-4
CDR3: ASSPGPSNEKLF

V: TRBV6-2/TRBV6-3
D: TRBD1
J: TRBJ2-5
CDR3: ASSYVGRGRRETQY

V: TRBV27
D: NA
J: TRBJ2-3
CDR3: ASSFEPGGTDTQY

V: TRBV3-1
D: TRBD1
J: TRBJ2-1
CDR3: ASSPPRGQGPMV

V: TRBV12-3/TRBV12-4
D: TRBD2
J: TRBJ2-1
CDR3: ASSRTSGSGNEQF

V: TRBV2
D: TRBD2
J: TRBJ2-3
CDR3: ASSLTGTSGSTDTQY

V: TRBV14
D: NA
J: TRBJ1-4
CDR3: ASSPLTGVSEKLF

V: TRBV20-1
D: TRBD2
J: TRBJ2-3
CDR3: SALGLAGEGDTQY

V: TRBV20-1
D: TRBD1
J: TRBJ1-2
CDR3: SASPGQATNYGYT

V: TRBV4-1
D: TRBD1
J: TRBJ1-1
CDR3: ASSPRGDRAATEAF

V: TRBV7-2
D: NA
J: TRBJ1-6
CDR3: ASSLARGSSYNSPLH

V: TRBV7-6
D: NA
J: TRBJ2-3
CDR3: ASSPWRARSDTQY

V: TRBV7-9
D: NA
J: TRBJ2-7
CDR3: ASTRVKGRGEQY

V: TRBV5-1
D: TRBD1
J: TRBJ2-3
CDR3: ASSLEQGPSTDTQY

V: TRBV12-5
D: TRBD1
J: TRBJ2-2
CDR3: ASGWTGWDTGELF

V: TRBV12-3/TRBV12-4
D: TRBD1
J: TRBJ2-3
CDR3: ASRPLTGGPSTDTQY

V: TRBV19
D: NA
J: TRBJ1-4
CDR3: ASSEPGRPNNEKLF

V: TRBV7-2
D: TRBD2
J: TRBJ2-1
CDR3: ASSVTSGRDEQF

V: TRBV10-3
D: NA
J: TRBJ2-1
CDR3: AIRGLLEGPFNEQF

V: TRBV9
D: TRBD2
J: TRBJ2-4
CDR3: ASSVDASGMVLDIQY

V: TRBV7-9
D: NA
J: TRBJ1-2
CDR3: ASSLMPHEYGYT

V: TRBV7-2
D: NA
J: TRBJ1-1
CDR3: ASSTGTPYTEAF

V: TRBV12-3/TRBV12-4
D: NA
J: TRBJ2-5
CDR3: ASTLRDSRGETQY

V: TRBV4-1
D: NA
J: TRBJ2-1
CDR3: ASSQVTNEQF

V: TRBV5-1
D: NA
J: TRBJ1-2
CDR3: ASSSTVLYGYT

V: TRBV7-2
D: NA
J: TRBJ2-7
CDR3: ASSPPGVTGGYEQY

V: TRBV28
D: TRBD2
J: TRBJ2-7
CDR3: ASSSGGGKY

V: TRBV6-6
D: TRBD1
J: TRBJ2-1
CDR3: ASRKGTGGREGQF

V: TRBV7-2
D: NA
J: TRBJ1-5
CDR3: ASSFLSDSNQPQH

V: TRBV4-1
D: NA
J: TRBJ1-2
CDR3: ASSPAEGANYGYT

V: TRBV5-4
D: NA
J: TRBJ2-5
CDR3: ASSLEGRQRETQY

V: TRBV7-2
D: NA
J: TRBJ2-5
CDR3: ASSRSATETQY

V: TRBV5-5
D: NA
J: TRBJ2-3
CDR3: ASSLVPAGTDTQY

V: TRBV7-2
D: TRBD1
J: TRBJ2-5
CDR3: ASSRQTGSPRETQY

V: TRBV5-4
D: NA
J: TRBJ2-5
CDR3: ASSGPGPQETQY

V: TRBV7-9
D: NA
J: TRBJ1-1
CDR3: ASSLREGSEAF

V: TRBV12-3/TRBV12-4
D: NA
J: TRBJ2-5
CDR3: ASTDRSSRETQY